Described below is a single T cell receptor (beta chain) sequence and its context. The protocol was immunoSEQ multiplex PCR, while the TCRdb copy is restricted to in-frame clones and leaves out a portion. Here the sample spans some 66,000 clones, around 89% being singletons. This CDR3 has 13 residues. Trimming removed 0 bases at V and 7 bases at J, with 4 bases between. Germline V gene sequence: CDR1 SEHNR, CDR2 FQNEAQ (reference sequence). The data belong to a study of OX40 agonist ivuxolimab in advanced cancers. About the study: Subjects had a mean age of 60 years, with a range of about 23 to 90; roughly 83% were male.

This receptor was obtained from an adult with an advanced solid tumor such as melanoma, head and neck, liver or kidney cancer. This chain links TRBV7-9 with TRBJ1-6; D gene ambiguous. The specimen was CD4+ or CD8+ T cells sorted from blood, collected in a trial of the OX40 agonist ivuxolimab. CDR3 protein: CASSLALNSPLHF. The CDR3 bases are TGTGCCAGCAGCTTAGCTTTGAATTCACCCCTCCACTTT.